One sample yielded the 25 T cell receptor beta chains listed below, sequenced in a study of blood T cell repertoires in COVID-19 (TCRdb year 2020). The receptor library was made with the immunoSEQ multiplex PCR assay. The table was pulled from immuneACCESS by TCRdb, which kept in-frame rearrangements only. Such tables lose some clones; where checked, under half of the loss comes from unresolved V genes, and the rest has no known cause. The sample profile shows 250,000 to 400,000 clones; roughly nine tenths of them were found once. The leading ten clones occupy less than 3% of the sample. The sample taken for sequencing was peripheral blood. The receptors derive from a woman aged 25 to 39 with COVID-19, enrolled during active disease.

The chain is built from TRBV19 and TRBJ2-1, with D possibly being TRBD2 (6 bases). Germline V lookup: CDR1 LNHDA, CDR2 SQIVND (reference sequence). Trimming left V 6 bases short and J 2 bases short, with 11 bases between. This CDR3 has 14 residues. The CDR3 nucleotides read TGTGCCAGTAGAAGGGGCGGGACCTACAATGAGCAGTTCTTC. Protein sequence: CASRRGGTYNEQFF. The entire variable domain, with the rest obtained from reference TRBV19 and TRBJ2-1, is as follows: DGGITQSPKYLFRKEGQNVTLSCEQNLNHDAMYWYRQDPGQGLRLIYYSQIVNDFQKGDIAEGYSVSREKKESFPLTVTSAQKNPTAFYLCASRRGGTYNEQFFGPGTRLTVL.

In its sample, this clone was seen a few times. The chain employs TRBV5-4 and TRBJ2-3; D is uncertain. CDR1 SGHNT and CDR2 YYREEE come from the germline V gene (reference sequence). The ends were cut back, 2 bases at V and 13 bases at J, with 20 bases in the middle. This CDR3 contains 14 residues. CDR3 DNA: TGTGCCAGCAGCTTTCGAAATATTGTGGGCGTTGAGTATTTT. As protein: CASSFRNIVGVEYF. Drawing the rest from reference TRBV5-4 and TRBJ2-3, the complete variable domain is ETGVTQSPTHLIKTRGQQVTLRCSSQSGHNTVSWYQQALGQGPQFIFQYYREEENGRGNFPPRFSGLQFPNYSSELNVNALELDDSALYLCASSFRNIVGVEYFGPGTRLTVL.

V is TRBV29-1 and J is TRBJ2-7; unclear D gene. The CDR3 spans 12 residues. The germline CDR1 and CDR2 sequences are SQVTM and ANQGSEA. Trimming shortened V by 4 bases and J by 2 bases, and 9 bases separated the two germline ends. CDR3 region: CSVAQAAYEQYF. In DNA form, the CDR3 reads TGCAGCGTTGCCCAGGCTGCCTACGAGCAGTACTTC.

This clone was seen once. The chain uses TRBV30 and TRBJ1-1, with a possible D match to TRBD1 (5 bases). This CDR3 comprises 12 residues. Per the germline V gene, CDR1 is GTSNPN and CDR2 is SVGIG (reference sequence). Trimming removed 1 base at V and 10 bases at J, with 13 bases between. CDR3 bases: TGTGCCTGGAGTGAGGGCAGGGCGGCAGCTTTCTTT. As protein: CAWSEGRAAAFF.

This clone was picked up one time. The J gene is TRBJ2-7, the V gene TRBV6-4, with 12 bases matching TRBD1. V dropped 5 bases and J dropped 5; count of bases not matched to a gene: 10. The length of the CDR3 is 16 residues. Germline CDR1 and CDR2: MRHNA and SNTAGT. As DNA, the CDR3 is TGTGCCAGCAGTTTACCCCCGGGACAGGGGGCTGACGAGCAGTACTTC. This translates into CASSLPPGQGADEQYF.

This chain links TRBV27 with TRBJ1-5; 8 nucleotides line up with TRBD1. The CDR3 loop spans 14 amino acids. Germline-derived CDR1 and CDR2 are MNHEY and SMNVEV (reference sequence). V dropped 4 bases and J dropped 4; count of bases not matched to a gene: 3. The CDR3 is CASSYRGLNQPQHF. The CDR3 region has the DNA TGTGCCAGCAGTTACAGGGGGTTGAATCAGCCCCAGCATTTT.

The rearrangement joins TRBV7-9 to TRBJ2-2; D uncertain. There are 13 residues in the CDR3. CDR1 and CDR2 from the germline V gene are SEHNR and FQNEAQ (reference sequence). V dropped 10 bases and J dropped 0 bases, with 9 bases sitting between them. DNA for the CDR3: TGTGCCATCAACTATCCGAACACCGGGGAGCTGTTTTTT. Protein product: CAINYPNTGELFF.

The chain uses TRBV6-5 and TRBJ2-5; no clear D. Germline CDR1 is MNHEY and CDR2 is SVGAGI. V was cut by 4 bases and J by 2 bases, with 17 bases left in between. The CDR3 totals 16 residues. In DNA, the CDR3 is TGTGCCAGCAGTTCAGCGTCGTGGGTTTGGCAAGAGACCCAGTACTTC. Encoded protein: CASSSASWVWQETQYF.

This chain connects TRBV6-1 to TRBJ1-2; 9 bases are shared with TRBD1. This CDR3 comprises 15 residues. V shed 2 bases, J shed 3 bases, and the junction held 4 bases outside the gene matches. Germline V lookup: CDR1 MNHNS, CDR2 SASEGT. The chain's CDR3 is CASSEPGQGDYGYTF. The CDR3 nucleotides read TGTGCCAGCAGTGAACCGGGACAGGGAGACTATGGCTACACCTTC.

A remark on this clone: The same CDR3 is also encoded by other DNA sequences in this sample. This chain connects TRBV29-1 to TRBJ1-2; 7 nucleotides align to TRBD1. V lost 5 bases and J lost 8; bases outside the gene matches: 5. This CDR3 spans 11 amino acids. Germline V CDR1 and CDR2: SQVTM, ANQGSEA. The CDR3 spells CSVHRGDGYTF. In nucleotides, the CDR3 is TGCAGCGTTCACAGGGGTGACGGCTACACCTTC.

This chain uses TRBV27 with TRBJ2-5; D is ambiguous. V was pared by 3 bases and J by 4 bases, with 6 bases between. Germline CDR1 is MNHEY and CDR2 is SMNVEV (reference sequence). The CDR3 runs 12 residues. This chain's CDR3 is CASSFTGETQYF. The CDR3 nucleotides read TGTGCCAGCAGTTTCACCGGAGAGACCCAGTACTTC.

This chain's CDR3 is CASTVAGNTGELFF. The CDR3 DNA reads as TGTGCCAGCACCGTCGCGGGGAACACCGGGGAGCTGTTTTTT. This sequence joins TRBV9 and TRBJ2-2; the D gene is possibly TRBD2 (5 bases). CDR1 and CDR2 from the germline V gene are SGDLS and YYNGEE. There are 14 residues in the CDR3. Trimming removed 6 bases at V and 1 base at J, with 10 bases between.

The chain employs TRBV30 and TRBJ1-1; 8 bases map to TRBD1. The V segment lost 3 bases and the J segment 4 bases; nucleotides outside the gene matches: 7. Germline CDR1 and CDR2: GTSNPN and SVGIG (reference sequence). The CDR3 is made up of 14 amino acids. The CDR3 DNA is TGTGCCTGGAGCGGAGACAGGGGAGGCACTGAAGCTTTCTTT. Translating gives CAWSGDRGGTEAFF.

The V gene is TRBV6-4, the J gene TRBJ2-3; TRBD2 aligns across 13 bases. Germline-derived CDR1 and CDR2 are MRHNA and SNTAGT. Trimming cost V 3 bases and J 4 bases; bases outside gene matches: 4. The CDR3 covers 16 residues. The CDR3 nucleotides are TGTGCCAGCAGTGATCTCGGGACTAGCGGGGCAGATACGCAGTATTTT. Its translation is CASSDLGTSGADTQYF.

This chain connects TRBV30 to TRBJ1-3, with a possible D match to TRBD1 (5 bases). Trimming shortened V by 5 bases and J by 0 bases, and 11 bases separated the two germline ends. The germline gives CDR1 GTSNPN, CDR2 SVGIG (reference sequence). There are 14 residues in the CDR3. CDR3 nucleotides: TGTGCCTGGGAGGACACTTTCTCTGGAAACACCATATATTTT. It codes for CAWEDTFSGNTIYF. Complete variable domain (other parts from reference TRBV30 and TRBJ1-3): SQTIHQWPATLVQPVGSPLSLECTVEGTSNPNLYWYRQAAGRGLQLLFYSVGIGQISSEVPQNLSASRPQDRQFILSSKKLLLSDSGFYLCAWEDTFSGNTIYFGEGSWLTVV.

This chain links TRBV7-2 with TRBJ2-4, with TRBD1 matching over 8 bases. CDR3 length: 14 residues. Losses at the gene ends were 5 bases for V and 6 bases for J; bases not matched to a gene: 6. Germline V gives CDR1 SGHTA, CDR2 FQGNSA. The CDR3 DNA is TGTGCCAGCAGCCCAGGGGGCCCGTTAAACATTCAGTACTTC. It yields the protein CASSPGGPLNIQYF.

The gene calls are TRBV5-8 and TRBJ2-2, with 9 bases matching TRBD1. The CDR3 is 16 amino acids. The V gene's germline CDR1 is SGHTS and CDR2 YDEGEE. V dropped 4 bases and J dropped 1; count of bases not matched to a gene: 5. The CDR3 here is CASSLDRGGNTGELFF. Here the CDR3 DNA reads TGTGCCAGCAGCCTCGACAGGGGGGGGAACACCGGGGAGCTGTTTTTT.

V gene TRBV25-1 combines with J gene TRBJ1-1, with a weak D call TRBD1 (6 bases). V gave up 5 bases and J gave up 0 bases, with 10 bases separating them. CDR1 MGHDK and CDR2 SYGVNS come from the germline V gene. The CDR3 length is 14 residues. CDR3 loop: CASSHGQMNTEAFF. Written as DNA, the CDR3 is TGTGCCAGCAGTCACGGACAGATGAACACTGAAGCTTTCTTT.

V and J are TRBV7-2 and TRBJ2-2; the match to TRBD1 covers 10 bases. With V trimmed by 2 bases and J by 5 bases, 5 bases remained unmatched. The CDR3 contains 16 residues. Germline CDR1 and CDR2: SGHTA and FQGNSA. CDR3 nucleotide sequence: TGTGCCAGCAGCTTACGACCGGGACAGGGGACCGGGGAGCTGTTTTTT. Its translation is CASSLRPGQGTGELFF.

The J gene is TRBJ2-2, the V gene TRBV15, with TRBD2 matching over 8 bases. This CDR3 has 13 amino acids. Germline assignment: CDR1 LNHNV and CDR2 YYDKDF (reference sequence). V was pared by 5 bases and J by 6 bases, with 2 bases of the junction left unmatched. This CDR3 reads CATSGLAPGELFF. DNA for the CDR3: TGTGCCACCAGCGGACTAGCTCCCGGGGAGCTGTTTTTT.

The chain couples TRBV18 to TRBJ1-4, with 7 bases aligning to TRBD1. The CDR3 loop spans 15 amino acids. V was pared by 3 bases and J by 5 bases, with 6 bases of the junction left unmatched. CDR1 and CDR2 (germline): KGHSH, LQKENI. The CDR3 sequence is CASSPQGQINEKLFF. For the CDR3, the DNA is TGTGCCAGCTCACCGCAGGGACAGATAAATGAAAAACTGTTTTTT.

The chain carries TRBV5-6 and TRBJ1-3, with TRBD1 matching over 7 bases. Germline assignment: CDR1 SGHDT and CDR2 YYEEEE. Trimming cost V 0 bases and J 8 bases; bases outside gene matches: 5. The CDR3 spans 14 residues. CDR3 region: CASSLGQGRDTIYF. The CDR3 DNA sequence: TGTGCCAGCAGCTTGGGACAGGGTAGAGACACCATATATTTT.

The V and J genes are TRBV10-3 and TRBJ2-6; 8 bases are a match to TRBD1. Germline CDR1 reads ENHRY; CDR2 reads SYGVKD. CDR3 length: 16 residues. V trimming: 4 bases; J trimming: 0 bases; junction bases outside the gene matches: 2. The CDR3, as DNA: TGTGCCATCAGTGTGGGACAGGTCTCTGGGGCCAACGTCCTGACTTTC. This codes for CAISVGQVSGANVLTF.

This chain links TRBV19 with TRBJ2-1; D is possibly TRBD2 (6 bases). Germline CDR1 and CDR2: LNHDA and SQIVND (reference sequence). The V gene lost 5 bases and the J gene lost 3 bases, with 26 bases spanning the gap. The CDR3 totals 19 residues. CDR3 nucleotide sequence: TGTGCCAGTAGTTCGGGGCGGGGCGGAGGGGATGGGATCTACAATGAGCAGTTCTTC. Translated, it gives CASSSGRGGGDGIYNEQFF.

This clone was seen a handful of times. This chain links TRBV7-9 with TRBJ1-6; TRBD1 agrees at 8 bases. This CDR3 contains 15 residues. Germline loops: CDR1 SEHNR, CDR2 FQNEAQ (reference sequence). Trimming removed 1 base from V and 5 bases from J; junction bases left unmatched: 1. The CDR3 bases are TGTGCCAGCAGCTTAGTGACAGGGGATAATTCACCCCTCCACTTT. This translates into CASSLVTGDNSPLHF. Full variable domain (remainder filled in from reference TRBV7-9 and TRBJ1-6): DTGVSQNPRHKITKRGQNVTFRCDPISEHNRLYWYRQTLGQGPEFLTYFQNEAQLEKSRLLSDRFSAERPKGSFSTLEIQRTEQGDSAMYLCASSLVTGDNSPLHFGNGTRLTVT.